This T cell receptor beta chain was recorded in a study of CD8+ T cells in alopecia areata. Study-level background: Tofacitinib dosing lasted 6 to 18 months, which was then followed by 6 months off drug. Study findings and constraints: An increase in clonality over normal scalp was evident in lesional scalp, especially alopecia totalis/universalis. TCR sharing across patients was less clear than in mice, possibly HLA-related.

cDNA prepared by RNA extraction and subsequent reverse transcription served as the template for sequencing. This table comes from immunoSEQ multiplex PCR, and its TCRdb copy is limited to in-frame clones, with some not included. Here the sample spans more than 150,000 clones, 45% to 55% being singletons. As to this clone: Its target is not known.

Alopecia areata patients provided lesional scalp punch biopsies and peripheral blood, both collected for the study. The receptor comes from a human donor with alopecia areata. The sequenced sample was CD8+ T cells sorted from blood, obtained at week 0.

The CDR3 region is CASSLAGTSGVPDLQYF. DNA of the CDR3: TGTGCCAGCAGCTTAGCCGGGACTAGCGGGGTTCCCGACCTGCAGTATTTT. The chain couples TRBV7-3 to TRBJ2-3; 13 bases fit TRBD2. The junction had 13 bases not matched to a gene; V was cut back by 2 bases and J by 11 bases. The germline gives CDR1 SGHTA, CDR2 FQGTGA. The CDR3 is 17 amino acids.